These 2 T cell receptor beta chains came from one sample sequenced in a study of cytomegalovirus exposure and HLA in healthy donors. Researchers ran the PCR with 60 Vbeta and 13 Jbeta primers. TCRdb keeps only in-frame clones here, not all; method: immunoSEQ multiplex PCR. This sample yields more than 130,000 clones, of which roughly 75% are seen a single time; about 6.8% belongs to the top ten. Sequences were obtained from PBMCs. These receptors originate from a man aged 40-50 years in good health and CMV-seropositive.

V usage is TRBV6-1 and J usage is TRBJ1-5, with no clear D. Looked up from germline, CDR1 is MNHNS and CDR2 is SASEGT. This CDR3 is 13 amino acids long. With 5 bases removed from V and 0 bases from J, the gap between germline ends came to 5 bases. This chain's CDR3 is CASSSISNQPQHF. CDR3 nucleotide sequence: TGTGCCAGCAGTTCAATTAGCAATCAGCCCCAGCATTTT.

The chain links TRBV18 to TRBJ2-3; tentative D call: TRBD1 (5 bases). The CDR3 runs 15 residues. The germline V gene has CDR1 KGHSH and CDR2 LQKENI. Trimming removed 6 bases from V and 2 bases from J, with 15 bases in between. CDR3 loop: CASSLFQGATDTQYF. CDR3 sequence (DNA): TGTGCCAGCTCCCTTTTCCAGGGTGCCACAGATACGCAGTATTTT.